The 2 T cell receptor beta chains presented below share a single source sample, sequenced in a study of identical twins. TCRdb passed the 5' RACE reads through MiXCR, listing each CDR3 protein once. The repertoire consists of roughly 690,000 distinct CDR3 sequences, with less than 7% occurring once and the leading ten covering 1.5% to 2%. Sequences were obtained from naive T cells sorted from blood. Receptor source: a man aged 18 to 35 in good health.

This clonotype was seen only a few times. The chain uses TRBV19 and TRBJ1-6; D is perhaps TRBD1 (6 bases). The germline V gene encodes CDR1 LNHDA and CDR2 SQIVND (reference sequence). Trimming removed 6 bases at V and 0 bases at J, with 9 bases between. The CDR3 contains 15 residues. CDR3 bases: TGTGCCAGTAGCGAAGGGGGCTCCTATAATTCACCCCTCCACTTT. Its translation is CASSEGGSYNSPLHF.

The chain carries TRBV20-1 and TRBJ2-6; D unresolved. There are 14 residues in the CDR3. Looked up from germline, CDR1 is DFQATT and CDR2 is SNEGSKA (reference sequence). Trimming removed 1 base at V and 4 bases at J, with 8 bases between. CDR3: CSARAGSGANVLTF. In nucleotides, the CDR3 is TGCAGTGCTAGAGCGGGCTCCGGGGCCAACGTCCTGACTTTC.